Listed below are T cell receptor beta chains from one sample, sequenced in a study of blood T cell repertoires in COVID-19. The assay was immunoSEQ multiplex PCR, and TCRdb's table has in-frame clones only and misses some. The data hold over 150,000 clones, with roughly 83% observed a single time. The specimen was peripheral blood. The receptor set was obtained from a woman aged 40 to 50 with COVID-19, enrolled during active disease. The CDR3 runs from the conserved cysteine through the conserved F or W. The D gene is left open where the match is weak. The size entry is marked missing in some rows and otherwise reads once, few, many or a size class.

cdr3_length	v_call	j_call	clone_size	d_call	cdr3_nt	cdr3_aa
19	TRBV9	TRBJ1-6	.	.	TGTGCCAGCAGCGTAGGTCCCCGACCCTTATACGGCGGTAATTCACCCCTCCACTTT	CASSVGPRPLYGGNSPLHF
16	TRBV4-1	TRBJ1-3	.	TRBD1	TGCGCCAGCAGCCTAACGACAGGGTTCTCTGGAAACACCATATATTTT	CASSLTTGFSGNTIYF
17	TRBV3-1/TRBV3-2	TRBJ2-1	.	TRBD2	TGTGCCAGCAGCCCTCCTAGCGGGAGGCGCCTATACAATGAGCAGTTCTTC	CASSPPSGRRLYNEQFF
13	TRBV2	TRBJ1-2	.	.	TGTGCCAGCATATCTCAGGGTCGGTATGGCTACACCTTC	CASISQGRYGYTF
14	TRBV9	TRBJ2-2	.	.	TGTGCCAGCAGCGGACGGGGGGCCGGCGGGGAGCTGTTTTTT	CASSGRGAGGELFF
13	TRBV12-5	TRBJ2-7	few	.	TGTGCTAGTGCCCCACGGGGGGCGGGCGAGCAGTACTTC	CASAPRGAGEQYF
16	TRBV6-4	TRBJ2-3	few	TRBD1	TGTGCCAGCAGTCCGGGGACAGTCGGGGGCACAGATACGCAGTATTTT	CASSPGTVGGTDTQYF
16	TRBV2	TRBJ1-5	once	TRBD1	TGTGCCAGCAGCCTAACAGGGGGCGCGGGCAATCAGCCCCAGCATTTT	CASSLTGGAGNQPQHF
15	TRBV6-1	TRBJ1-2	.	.	TGTGCCAGCAGTGAATCGGCGGAAGCTAACTATGGCTACACCTTC	CASSESAEANYGYTF
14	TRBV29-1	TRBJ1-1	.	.	TGCAGCGTTGGCCTGCGGCACCAGAACACTGAAGCTTTCTTT	CSVGLRHQNTEAFF
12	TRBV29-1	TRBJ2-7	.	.	TGCAGCGTTGAAGACCGACTCTACGAGCAGTACTTC	CSVEDRLYEQYF
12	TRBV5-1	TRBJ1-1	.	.	TGCGCCAGCAGCGTAATGGCGGGAAAAGCTTTCTTT	CASSVMAGKAFF
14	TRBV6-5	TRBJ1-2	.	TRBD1	TGTGCCAGCAGTCCGGACAGGGGTAACTATGGCTACACCTTC	CASSPDRGNYGYTF
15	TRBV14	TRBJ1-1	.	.	TGTGCCAGCAGCCAACCAAACAGGGAGAACACTGAAGCTTTCTTT	CASSQPNRENTEAFF
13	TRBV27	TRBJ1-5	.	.	TGTGCCAGCAGTCTGAGGAGCCATCAGCCCCAGCATTTT	CASSLRSHQPQHF
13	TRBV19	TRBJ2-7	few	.	TGTGCCAGTAGTATTCTACAGGGTAACGAGCAGTACTTC	CASSILQGNEQYF
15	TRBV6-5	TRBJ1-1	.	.	TGTGCCAGCAGCCCCCCGGGGGTTGTCGACACTGAAGCTTTCTTT	CASSPPGVVDTEAFF
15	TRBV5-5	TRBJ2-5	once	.	TGTGCCAGCAGTTCCGCGGGGATAGCCGGGGAGACCCAGTACTTC	CASSSAGIAGETQYF
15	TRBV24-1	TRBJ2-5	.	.	TGTGCCACCAGTGACCCTAAGTCTAAGGGGGAGACCCAGTACTTC	CATSDPKSKGETQYF
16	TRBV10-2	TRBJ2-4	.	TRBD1	TGCGCCAGCACCGGCTCCCGGGACAGAGCCAAAAACATTCAGTACTTC	CASTGSRDRAKNIQYF
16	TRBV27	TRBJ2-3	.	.	TGTGCCAGCAGTTTATCGGGGGGAAGGGGAGGAGATACGCAGTATTTT	CASSLSGGRGGDTQYF
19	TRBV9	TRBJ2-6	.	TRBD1	TGTGCCAGCAGCGTCCTCCCGGGACAGGGAAGCTCTGGGGCCAACGTCCTGACTTTC	CASSVLPGQGSSGANVLTF
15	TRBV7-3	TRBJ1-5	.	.	TGTGCCAGCAGCTTAACGGACACATACAATCAGCCCCAGCATTTT	CASSLTDTYNQPQHF
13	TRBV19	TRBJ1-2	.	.	TGTGCCAGTAGCGAGAGGCCTAACTATGGCTACACCTTC	CASSERPNYGYTF
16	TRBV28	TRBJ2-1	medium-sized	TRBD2	TGTGCCAGCAGTGATCTTGGCGGGAGGGAGAACAATGAGCAGTTCTTC	CASSDLGGRENNEQFF
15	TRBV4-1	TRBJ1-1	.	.	TGCGCCAGCAGCCAAGATGAGAGGGAATTGACTGAAGCTTTCTTT	CASSQDERELTEAFF
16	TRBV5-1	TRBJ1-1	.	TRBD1	TGCGCCAGCAGCCCAATGACAGGGGAGGGAGACACTGAAGCTTTCTTT	CASSPMTGEGDTEAFF
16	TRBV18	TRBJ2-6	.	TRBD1	TGTGCCAGCTCACTGGGACAGCTCTCTGGGGCCAACGTCCTGACTTTC	CASSLGQLSGANVLTF
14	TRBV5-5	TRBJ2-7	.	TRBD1	TGTGCCAGCAGCCCGGGGACAGGGTCCTACGAGCAGTACTTC	CASSPGTGSYEQYF
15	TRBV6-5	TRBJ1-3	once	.	TGTGCCAGCAGGCTCTCGGGGGGGTCTGGAAACACCATATATTTT	CASRLSGGSGNTIYF
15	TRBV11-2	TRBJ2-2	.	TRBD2	TGTGCCAGCAGCTCCCGGGGGGTGAACACCGGGGAGCTGTTTTTT	CASSSRGVNTGELFF
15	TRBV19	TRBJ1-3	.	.	TGTGCCAGTAGTACAACAGGTCATACTGGAAACACCATATATTTT	CASSTTGHTGNTIYF
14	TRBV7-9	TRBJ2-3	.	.	TGTGCCAGCTGCCGGGACTCCAACGAGGATACGCAGTATTTT	CASCRDSNEDTQYF
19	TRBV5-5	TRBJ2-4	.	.	TGTGCCAGCAGCCCGAACCCCGGACAGAGTAATTTAGCCAAAAACATTCAGTACTTC	CASSPNPGQSNLAKNIQYF
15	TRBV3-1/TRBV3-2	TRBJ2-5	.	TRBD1	TGTGCCAGCAGCCGGAACAGGGGCGTCCGGGAGACCCAGTACTTC	CASSRNRGVRETQYF
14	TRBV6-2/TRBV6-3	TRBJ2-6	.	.	TGTGCCAGCAGTTACACAGGCGGGGCCAACGTCCTGACTTTC	CASSYTGGANVLTF
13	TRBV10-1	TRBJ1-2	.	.	TGCGCCAGCAGTGAGGAGGTCAGCTATGGCTACACCTTC	CASSEEVSYGYTF
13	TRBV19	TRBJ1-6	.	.	TGTGCCAGTAGCCGTCGGGAGTCGGGACCCCTCCACTTT	CASSRRESGPLHF
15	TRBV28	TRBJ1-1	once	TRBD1	TGTGCCAGCAGTTTAGATACAGGGGTCCCACAAGAAGCTTTCTTT	CASSLDTGVPQEAFF